This is a list of T cell receptor beta chains from one sample in a study of cytomegalovirus exposure and HLA in healthy donors. Here immunoSEQ multiplex PCR was the method, and the copy in TCRdb shows in-frame clones only, minus some. The sample holds fewer than 200,000 clones, over 60% seen once. Sequences were obtained from PBMCs. All receptors come from a man between 35 and 55 years old in good health and CMV-seropositive. CDR3s include the opening cysteine and the closing phenylalanine or tryptophan. The order of the fields is V gene, clone size, CDR3 length, J gene, CDR3 protein. Clone size, where shown, is once, few, many, or a class for clones that have expanded.

TRBV28,NA,15,TRBJ2-1,CASSLGPASYNEQFF
TRBV18,NA,16,TRBJ2-7,CASSPGTGPFSGEQYF
TRBV7-8,NA,15,TRBJ1-1,CASSWGTGTGTEAFF
TRBV29-1,NA,12,TRBJ2-5,CSARTGEETQYF
TRBV9,NA,15,TRBJ2-3,CASSVKDRSTDTQYF
TRBV15,NA,16,TRBJ1-2,CATSSRNHRTGILHTF
TRBV30,NA,13,TRBJ1-2,CAWAPRGLDGYTF
TRBV19,NA,14,TRBJ2-3,CASSIARGADTQYF
TRBV4-1,NA,15,TRBJ2-1,CASSPGGPRVNEQFF
TRBV15,NA,14,TRBJ2-2,CATSRDRVVGELFF
TRBV5-1,NA,13,TRBJ1-1,CASSLGGGTEAFF
TRBV11-2,NA,15,TRBJ2-7,CASSTLAGLSYEQYF
TRBV11-3,NA,15,TRBJ2-7,CASSLETGGSYEQYF
TRBV6-5,NA,11,TRBJ1-5,CASSPSGPQHF
TRBV19,NA,15,TRBJ2-7,CASSMGQGRIYEQYF
TRBV29-1,once,14,TRBJ2-1,CSVEDRGLSNEQFF
TRBV19,NA,15,TRBJ2-7,CASSTAYRDNYEQYF
TRBV5-1,NA,14,TRBJ2-3,CASSLGSNLDTQYF
TRBV28,NA,14,TRBJ2-3,CASREAPGTDTQYF
TRBV11-3,NA,13,TRBJ1-1,CASSSTRGTEAFF
TRBV5-5,NA,14,TRBJ2-7,CASTRPGQTYEQYF
TRBV19,NA,15,TRBJ1-5,CASSPDRGLGQPQHF
TRBV23-1,NA,17,TRBJ2-7,CASSPMGTTGPPSEQYF
TRBV18,few,15,TRBJ2-3,CASSPGQPRTDTQYF
TRBV2,once,14,TRBJ1-2,CASSEGQGADGYTF
TRBV6-1,NA,14,TRBJ1-1,CASIHRGGGTEAFF
TRBV19,NA,17,TRBJ2-1,CASSPRQLAGWGNEQFF
TRBV27,once,14,TRBJ2-5,CASSSRALQETQYF
TRBV10-3,NA,14,TRBJ1-2,CAISAGQFYYGYTF
TRBV5-6,NA,13,TRBJ1-1,CASSLNGVTEAFF
TRBV18,once,12,TRBJ2-3,CASSPTLDTQYF
TRBV5-1,NA,16,TRBJ2-2,CASSLLAGSNTGELFF
TRBV6-1,NA,14,TRBJ2-1,CASSDLTSYNEQFF
TRBV11-3,NA,16,TRBJ2-2,CASSLGSSTHTGELFF
TRBV5-1,NA,12,TRBJ2-7,CASSIQGHEQYF
TRBV7-9,NA,15,TRBJ2-7,CASSSDLTGSYEQYF
TRBV19,NA,13,TRBJ1-1,CASSFRQNTEAFF
TRBV18,NA,15,TRBJ2-1,CASSPGLASNNEQFF
TRBV6-6,few,14,TRBJ1-2,CASSYLDRADGYTF
TRBV11-3,NA,14,TRBJ2-7,CASSLSGPSYEQYF
TRBV7-8,once,13,TRBJ2-7,CASSPGVAREQYF
TRBV29-1,NA,13,TRBJ2-1,CSVEEPRKAEQFF
TRBV7-3,NA,14,TRBJ2-3,CASSFGGGGDTQYF
TRBV5-1,NA,15,TRBJ2-3,CASSPIGGTTDTQYF
TRBV18,few,18,TRBJ2-1,CASSPPGSSGRGHNEQFF
TRBV18,NA,16,TRBJ1-5,CASSPQGAGGNQPQHF
TRBV19,NA,14,TRBJ2-1,CASSGTGGSGEQFF
TRBV19,NA,14,TRBJ2-4,CASSIDAPGGIQYF
TRBV27,NA,16,TRBJ1-5,CASSSRAGADNQPQHF
TRBV5-8,NA,15,TRBJ1-4,CASSRGRRMREKLFF
TRBV19,few,12,TRBJ1-1,CASLRPGAEAFF
TRBV28,NA,14,TRBJ2-3,CASSFGRGTDTQYF
TRBV28,few,14,TRBJ1-2,CASRTGTGFLGYTF
TRBV2,NA,16,TRBJ2-5,CASSGLTSGGEETQYF